Following are 27 T cell receptor beta chains from one sample sequenced in a study of siplizumab effects on memory and regulatory T cells. The assay was immunoSEQ multiplex PCR, and TCRdb's table has in-frame clones only and misses some. The sample records more than 45,000 clones, more than 80% being singletons. The sample comprised CD8+ T cells sorted from blood. These receptors were collected from a human donor in good health.

The V and J genes are TRBV30 and TRBJ2-7; possible D gene TRBD1, 5 bases. Trimming stripped 4 bases from V and 2 bases from J, with 12 bases between. Germline V gives CDR1 GTSNPN, CDR2 SVGIG (reference sequence). The CDR3 spans 13 residues. This chain's CDR3 is CAWKGYSTYEQYF. CDR3 coding DNA: TGTGCCTGGAAGGGGTATTCAACCTACGAGCAGTACTTC.

This chain uses TRBV9 with TRBJ1-1; D might be TRBD1 (5 bases). Looked up from germline, CDR1 is SGDLS and CDR2 is YYNGEE. The CDR3 covers 13 residues. The V gene lost 4 bases and the J gene lost 11 bases, with 18 bases spanning the gap. The CDR3 nucleotides are TGTGCCAGCAGCACTGAAGGGGCTCGAATTGCTTTCTTT. Translated: CASSTEGARIAFF.

The chain uses TRBV7-8 and TRBJ2-3, with TRBD2 as a possible D gene (6 bases). There are 15 residues in the CDR3. Trimming cost V 7 bases and J 3 bases, with 17 bases left between them. Germline CDR1 and CDR2: SGHVS and FQNEAQ. CDR3 coding DNA: TGTGCCAGCACCGTATTGGAGGGCCGAACAGATACGCAGTATTTT. This encodes CASTVLEGRTDTQYF. Full variable domain (remainder filled in from reference TRBV7-8 and TRBJ2-3): GAGVSQSPRYKVAKRGQDVALRCDPISGHVSLFWYQQALGQGPEFLTYFQNEAQLDKSGLPSDRFFAERPEGSVSTLKIQRTQQEDSAVYLCASTVLEGRTDTQYFGPGTRLTVL.

This clone occurred once. This chain uses TRBV5-1 with TRBJ2-7; D is possibly TRBD1 or TRBD2 (6 bases each). Deletions cut 0 bases from V and 2 bases from J, with 9 bases between. The germline gives CDR1 SGHRS, CDR2 YFSETQ. This CDR3 has 14 residues. The CDR3 here is CASSLEGGTYEQYF. CDR3 coding DNA: TGCGCCAGCAGCTTGGAGGGGGGCACCTACGAGCAGTACTTC.

V is TRBV7-9 and J is TRBJ2-1; weak D call: TRBD2 (6 bases). V lost 4 bases and J lost 6, with 19 bases in between. Per germline, CDR1 SEHNR and CDR2 FQNEAQ (reference sequence). The CDR3 is made up of 16 amino acids. CDR3 sequence: CASSSPGLPFSNEQFF. CDR3 sequence (DNA): TGTGCCAGCAGCTCACCGGGACTGCCGTTTTCCAATGAGCAGTTCTTC. The full variable domain, with the rest looked up from reference TRBV7-9 and TRBJ2-1, is DTGVSQNPRHKITKRGQNVTFRCDPISEHNRLYWYRQTLGQGPEFLTYFQNEAQLEKSRLLSDRFSAERPKGSFSTLEIQRTEQGDSAMYLCASSSPGLPFSNEQFFGPGTRLTVL.

The CDR3 DNA is TGTGCCAGCAGCGCGAGGGACCCGGGGACAACCTTC. Its protein product is CASSARDPGTTF. V gene TRBV9 combines with J gene TRBJ1-2, with D possibly TRBD1 on 6 matching bases. CDR3 length: 12 amino acids. The V gene lost 3 bases and the J gene lost 14 bases, with 17 bases spanning the gap. Germline V gene sequence: CDR1 SGDLS, CDR2 YYNGEE.

This chain connects TRBV11-2 to TRBJ2-1; possible D gene TRBD2, 5 bases. CDR1 is SGHAT, CDR2 FQNNGV, per germline. V gave up 5 bases and J gave up 8 bases, with 16 bases separating them. The CDR3 covers 14 residues. CDR3 sequence reads: CASSQEEPPDEQFF. The CDR3 nucleotides read TGTGCCAGCAGCCAGGAGGAGCCCCCCGATGAGCAGTTCTTC.

The chain links TRBV4-1 to TRBJ2-2; D call uncertain. The germline gives CDR1 MGHRA, CDR2 YSYEKL. The CDR3 covers 16 residues. V was pared by 0 bases and J by 1 base, with 9 bases between. CDR3 DNA: TGCGCCAGCAGCCAAGATCGCCAACGGAACACCGGGGAGCTGTTTTTT. The encoded protein is CASSQDRQRNTGELFF.

Points on this clone: Compared with germline, one end of the junction differs, possibly owing to a read error. The chain has TRBV20-1 and TRBJ1-1; D is ambiguous. The CDR3 runs 11 residues. The germline V gene has CDR1 DFQATT and CDR2 SNEGSKA (reference sequence). The CDR3 DNA reads TGCAGTGCTAGAGATCGAGTCGATTCTGTCTTT. It translates to CSARDRVDSVF.

V usage is TRBV18 and J usage is TRBJ1-1; TRBD1 matches 10 bases. Germline V gene sequence: CDR1 KGHSH, CDR2 LQKENI. The CDR3 sequence is 15 residues long. V gave up 2 bases and J gave up 5 bases; unmatched junction bases: 5. The CDR3 nucleotides are TGTGCCAGCTCACCAGCCGGACAGGGGGGAACTGAAGCTTTCTTT. The encoded protein is CASSPAGQGGTEAFF.

This clone showed up just once. The CDR3 here is CASLYPRDNEQFF. The CDR3 DNA follows: TGTGCCAGCCTGTACCCGCGAGACAATGAGCAGTTCTTC. The chain joins TRBV28 to TRBJ2-1; D is undetermined. CDR3 length equals 13 residues. The germline V gene has CDR1 MDHEN and CDR2 SYDVKM. V lost 8 bases and J 5 bases, leaving 13 bases between the germline ends.

This clone occurred a few times. This chain's CDR3 is CASSQEATGNNQPQHF. The CDR3 DNA sequence: TGTGCCAGCAGCCAAGAGGCGACGGGCAATAATCAGCCCCAGCATTTT. V gene TRBV4-2 combines with J gene TRBJ1-5; the D is unclear. The CDR3 length is 16 residues. V was trimmed by 0 bases and J by 4 bases, leaving 13 bases between them. The germline V gene encodes CDR1 LGHNA and CDR2 YNFKEQ.

The CDR3 DNA follows: TGTGCCAGCAGCTCACCCGTGTGGGGACAGTCGGATTACGAGCAGTACTTC. It codes for CASSSPVWGQSDYEQYF. This chain uses TRBV7-6 with TRBJ2-7; 7 nucleotides line up with TRBD1. Germline CDR1 and CDR2: SGHVS and FNYEAQ. The CDR3 is 17 residues long. Unmatched junction bases numbered 16, after V lost 4 bases and J lost 4 bases.

This chain connects TRBV15 to TRBJ2-1; 9 bases are shared with TRBD2. J lost 4 bases, V lost 3 bases, and 4 bases had no gene match. The germline V gene encodes CDR1 LNHNV and CDR2 YYDKDF (reference sequence). This CDR3 contains 15 residues. CDR3 sequence reads: CATSREREAYNEQFF. The CDR3, as DNA: TGTGCCACCAGCAGGGAGCGGGAGGCGTACAATGAGCAGTTCTTC.

The rearrangement links TRBV9 to TRBJ2-1, with 8 bases aligning to TRBD1. The V gene's germline CDR1 is SGDLS and CDR2 YYNGEE. The CDR3 has 16 residues. V shed 3 bases and J 2 bases; nucleotides not matched to a gene: 7. CDR3 amino acids: CASSESVTGAYNEQFF. CDR3 DNA sequence: TGTGCCAGCAGCGAAAGTGTGACAGGGGCCTACAATGAGCAGTTCTTC.

The CDR3 sequence is CASSSVTETYSPLHF. Written as DNA, the CDR3 is TGTGCCAGCAGTTCTGTCACTGAGACCTATTCACCCCTCCACTTT. The V call is TRBV28, the J call TRBJ1-6, with D unresolved. Germline CDR1 reads MDHEN; CDR2 reads SYDVKM. The CDR3 covers 15 residues. Trimming left V 4 bases short and J 8 bases short, with 15 bases between.

J is TRBJ1-1 and V is TRBV7-8, with 10 nucleotides matching TRBD1. Germline V gene lookup returns CDR1 SGHVS and CDR2 FQNEAQ. V gave up 5 bases and J gave up 0 bases; unmatched junction bases: 9. The CDR3 consists of 17 residues. The CDR3 spells CASSPTDRGLVNTEAFF. The CDR3 nucleotides read TGTGCCAGCAGCCCGACAGACAGGGGGCTAGTGAACACTGAAGCTTTCTTT.

The chain links TRBV5-6 to TRBJ2-7; D is uncertain. CDR1 and CDR2 (germline): SGHDT, YYEEEE. Trimming removed 4 bases at V and 0 bases at J, with 8 bases between. The CDR3 runs to 13 residues. The CDR3 is CASSPYRSYEQYF. CDR3 bases: TGTGCCAGCAGCCCATACCGCTCCTACGAGCAGTACTTC.

The table lists this clone with a count of one. The chain links TRBV11-3 to TRBJ2-2, with 8 bases aligning to TRBD2. Unmatched junction bases numbered 2, after V lost 7 bases and J lost 4 bases. This CDR3 comprises 13 residues. CDR1 is SGHNT and CDR2 is YENEEA in the germline V gene. CDR3: CASNLAGTGELFF. CDR3 sequence (DNA): TGTGCCAGCAACCTAGCGGGCACCGGGGAGCTGTTTTTT.

In nucleotides, the CDR3 is TGTGCCAGCAGCCCCTCCCCTGGGGCGAGCTCCTACAATGAGCAGTTCTTC. Translation: CASSPSPGASSYNEQFF. V usage is TRBV7-9 and J usage is TRBJ2-1, with D perhaps matching TRBD1 (5 bases). CDR1 is SEHNR and CDR2 is FQNEAQ in the germline V gene (reference sequence). The CDR3 runs 17 residues. Trimming took 5 bases from V and 0 from J, leaving 17 bases between them.

In regard to this clone: The junction differs from germline at one of its ends, possibly a read error. This chain joins TRBV19 and TRBJ2-1; the D gene is possibly TRBD1 (6 bases). The CDR3 consists of 13 residues. Germline V lookup: CDR1 LNHDA, CDR2 SQIVND (reference sequence). This CDR3 is CASIIDRINEQFF. CDR3 DNA: TGTGCCAGTATTATAGACAGGATCAATGAGCAGTTCTTC.

This rearrangement joins TRBV20-1 to TRBJ2-3; D gene unclear. CDR1 and CDR2 from the germline V gene are DFQATT and SNEGSKA (reference sequence). This CDR3 spans 11 amino acids. With 3 bases removed from V and 7 bases from J, the gap between germline ends came to 8 bases. The CDR3 DNA follows: TGCAGTGCTAGGAATGGGCATACGCAGTATTTT. Its translation: CSARNGHTQYF.

This chain links TRBV5-1 with TRBJ1-1, with D hard to call. Per germline, CDR1 SGHRS and CDR2 YFSETQ. The CDR3 spans 15 residues. Trimming took 0 bases from V and 0 from J, leaving 9 bases between them. As DNA, the CDR3 is TGCGCCAGCAGCTTGGAGGGTGCAGTGAACACTGAAGCTTTCTTT. This translates into CASSLEGAVNTEAFF.

The CDR3: CASSYLAGGPKNIQYF. The CDR3 DNA sequence: TGTGCCAGCAGTTACCTAGCGGGAGGGCCCAAAAACATTCAGTACTTC. V is TRBV7-8 and J is TRBJ2-4, with TRBD2 matching over 12 bases. The CDR3 spans 16 residues. The germline V gene encodes CDR1 SGHVS and CDR2 FQNEAQ. After removal of 6 bases from V and 2 bases from J, the junction contained 5 bases not matched to a gene.

The gene calls are TRBV19 and TRBJ2-7; D is possibly TRBD1 (5 bases). Germline V gene data show CDR1 as LNHDA and CDR2 as SQIVND (reference sequence). Deletions cut 9 bases from V and 4 bases from J, with 16 bases between. The CDR3 consists of 13 residues. CDR3 loop: CASATTENYEQYF. Written as DNA, the CDR3 is TGTGCCAGCGCAACGACAGAAAATTACGAGCAGTACTTC.

This clone was recorded once. The CDR3 DNA sequence: TGTGCCGCCGACCGGGAGGGGGAGGGCACTGAAGCTTTCTTT. Amino acid sequence: CAADREGEGTEAFF. V usage is TRBV28 and J usage is TRBJ1-1; perhaps TRBD1 as D (6 bases). Germline CDR1 and CDR2: MDHEN and SYDVKM. V shed 11 bases and J shed 4 bases, with 20 bases lying between them. The CDR3 totals 14 residues.

This clone has just one count. The chain is built from TRBV25-1 and TRBJ2-2, with a weak D call TRBD2 (5 bases). The CDR3 consists of 12 residues. Germline V CDR1 and CDR2: MGHDK, SYGVNS. With 4 bases removed from V and 5 bases from J, the gap between germline ends came to 5 bases. This CDR3 reads CASSAGTGELFF. The CDR3 coding sequence is TGTGCCAGCAGTGCGGGAACCGGGGAGCTGTTTTTT.